This passage covers 15 T cell receptor beta chains from one sample sequenced in a study of T cell responses to AZD1222 COVID-19 vaccine. TCRdb's table, derived via immunoSEQ multiplex PCR, lists solely in-frame clones and lacks some. This table holds some 65,000 clones, 60% to 85% found once. The input for sequencing was peripheral blood, taken on day 0 of MenACWY control vaccination. The receptors originated from an adult in good health.

Only one count was recorded for this clone. CDR3 sequence: CASSPAVQGVYTEAFF. The CDR3 bases are TGTGCCAGCAGCCCGGCCGTACAAGGGGTATATACTGAAGCTTTCTTT. The rearrangement uses TRBV5-4 and TRBJ1-1, with a tentative D call TRBD1 (5 bases). CDR1 is SGHNT and CDR2 is YYREEE in the germline V gene (reference sequence). The CDR3 is made up of 16 amino acids. V shed 4 bases and J shed 5 bases, with 21 bases lying between them.

This chain links TRBV6-4 with TRBJ2-2; D might be TRBD2 (5 bases). Germline V gives CDR1 MRHNA, CDR2 SNTAGT. The CDR3 length is 14 residues. The germline V and J ends were trimmed by 6 bases and 2 bases, with 10 bases remaining between them. The CDR3 loop reads CASSGGANTGELFF. In nucleotides, the CDR3 is TGTGCCAGCAGCGGAGGAGCTAACACCGGGGAGCTGTTTTTT.

The CDR3 protein is CASSLPPTNEKLFF. The CDR3 coding sequence is TGTGCCAGCAGCCTTCCACCAACTAATGAAAAACTGTTTTTT. The V and J genes are TRBV28 and TRBJ1-4; D is uncertain. This CDR3 spans 14 amino acids. The V and J ends lost 6 bases and 0 bases respectively, with 8 bases between them. Germline V gene lookup returns CDR1 MDHEN and CDR2 SYDVKM.

In its sample, this clone was seen once. The J gene is TRBJ1-5, the V gene TRBV24-1; no reliable D call. Germline-derived CDR1 and CDR2 are KGHDR and SFDVKD. Between the trimmed V and J ends, which lost 3 bases and 4 bases, there was a span of 9 bases. The CDR3 contains 14 residues. CDR3 sequence (DNA): TGTGCCACCAGTGATGCCGGGCCTAATCAGCCCCAGCATTTT. Translation: CATSDAGPNQPQHF.

This chain uses TRBV5-1 with TRBJ1-1, with D hard to call. Germline V gene data show CDR1 as SGHRS and CDR2 as YFSETQ. The CDR3 sequence is 14 residues long. Trimming took off 0 bases at V and 5 bases at J, with 11 bases between the two ends. As DNA, the CDR3 is TGCGCCAGCAGCTTGGGGTATGGTGGAACTGAAGCTTTCTTT. The encoded protein is CASSLGYGGTEAFF.

This chain links TRBV11-2 with TRBJ1-1, with unresolved D. Germline V CDR1 and CDR2: SGHAT, FQNNGV. The CDR3 is made up of 15 amino acids. V lost 2 bases, J lost 0 bases, and 10 bases lay in between. The CDR3 protein is CASSLQIDLNTEAFF. DNA for the CDR3: TGTGCCAGCAGCTTACAGATAGATTTGAACACTGAAGCTTTCTTT.

There are a few counts of this clone. V is TRBV19 and J is TRBJ2-1, with D possibly being TRBD1 or TRBD2 (5 bases each). From germline, CDR1 is LNHDA and CDR2 SQIVND (reference sequence). The CDR3 is 16 amino acids. Trimming cost V 5 bases and J 0 bases, with 14 bases left between them. The CDR3 DNA sequence: TGTGCCAGTAGTGTCCGGGACCAGAGCTCCTACAATGAGCAGTTCTTC. This encodes CASSVRDQSSYNEQFF. Variable domain in full (rest from reference TRBV19 and TRBJ2-1): DGGITQSPKYLFRKEGQNVTLSCEQNLNHDAMYWYRQDPGQGLRLIYYSQIVNDFQKGDIAEGYSVSREKKESFPLTVTSAQKNPTAFYLCASSVRDQSSYNEQFFGPGTRLTVL.

The chain joins TRBV29-1 to TRBJ2-7; possible D gene TRBD1, 5 bases. The CDR3 contains 11 residues. The V gene lost 6 bases and the J gene lost 3 bases, with 9 bases spanning the gap. Germline V gene data show CDR1 as SQVTM and CDR2 as ANQGSEA. The CDR3 sequence is CSVSQGYEQYF. For the CDR3, the DNA is TGCAGCGTATCGCAGGGCTACGAGCAGTACTTC.

CDR3 in amino acids: CASSSPGTSGEQFF. The CDR3 DNA sequence: TGTGCCAGCAGTTCCCCCGGGACTTCGGGTGAGCAGTTCTTC. The chain links TRBV28 to TRBJ2-1, with D possibly matching TRBD2 (6 bases). V was trimmed by 4 bases and J by 9 bases, leaving 16 bases between them. The CDR3 runs to 14 residues. From germline, CDR1 is MDHEN and CDR2 SYDVKM.

This clone appeared once. This chain connects TRBV19 to TRBJ1-5; D unclear. Germline CDR1 LNHDA, CDR2 SQIVND (reference sequence). V was trimmed by 5 bases and J by 3 bases, leaving 14 bases between them. The CDR3 consists of 15 residues. The CDR3 DNA is TGTGCCAGTAGTTGGGGTGTGTCTACCAATCAGCCCCAGCATTTT. Translating gives CASSWGVSTNQPQHF.

This clone has a single count. CDR3 DNA: TGTGCCAGCAGCTTAACCTCCCTTGGGGAAAAACTGTTTTTT. Protein sequence: CASSLTSLGEKLFF. The rearrangement uses TRBV7-9 and TRBJ1-4; D is undetermined. V lost 2 bases and J 8 bases, leaving 12 bases between the germline ends. This CDR3 region has 14 residues. In germline, CDR1 is SEHNR, CDR2 FQNEAQ (reference sequence).

V and J are TRBV27 and TRBJ1-4; the D is unclear. The V end was cut by 6 bases, the J end by 8 bases, with 16 bases between. The CDR3 totals 14 residues. Per germline, CDR1 MNHEY and CDR2 SMNVEV (reference sequence). CDR3 region: CASSPVGMEEKLFF. CDR3 bases: TGTGCCAGCAGCCCTGTCGGGATGGAGGAAAAACTGTTTTTT.

A few counts support this clone. The chain combines TRBV30 with TRBJ2-1, with 9 bases that match TRBD1. CDR1 and CDR2 (germline): GTSNPN, SVGIG (reference sequence). Germline trimming cut 5 bases from V and 7 bases from J; bases unmatched to any gene: 3. The CDR3 length is 12 residues. The CDR3 DNA reads TGTGCCTGGGGGGACAGGGAGAATGAGCAGTTCTTC. Translation: CAWGDRENEQFF.

The rearrangement joins TRBV4-2 to TRBJ1-6, with D unclear. The CDR3 contains 18 residues. The V and J ends lost 0 bases and 10 bases respectively, with 22 bases between them. Germline CDR1 reads LGHNA; CDR2 reads YNFKEQ. Written as DNA, the CDR3 is TGTGCCAGCAGCCAAGATAGGGTCGATACCTGGTTAGGCTCACCCCTCCACTTT. It yields the protein CASSQDRVDTWLGSPLHF.

Of note for this clone: The same CDR3 is also encoded by other DNA sequences in this sample. Written as DNA, the CDR3 is TGTGCCAGCTCACCAGCCAGTTCAGGAAACACCATATATTTT. Protein sequence: CASSPASSGNTIYF. V is TRBV18 and J is TRBJ1-3; D call uncertain. This CDR3 has 14 amino acids. Germline lookup yields CDR1 KGHSH and CDR2 LQKENI. Deletions cut 2 bases from V and 4 bases from J, with 9 bases between.